This TCR beta chain was recorded in a study of patients and donors after allogeneic stem cell transplantation. TCRdb redid the calling of the RT-PCR reads with MiXCR, one entry per CDR3 protein. This sample has hundreds of thousands of distinct CDR3 sequences; 16% occur once, and the top ten carry just over 7%. The CDR3 loop spans 14 amino acids. Germline V gene lookup returns CDR1 LNHDA and CDR2 SQIVND (reference sequence). Germline trimming cut 4 bases from V and 7 bases from J; bases unmatched to any gene: 7. V gene TRBV19 combines with J gene TRBJ1-5; 7 bases are a match to TRBD1. Input material: blood, either unsorted or a sorted T cell fraction (not recorded which). This receptor was obtained from a human donor who was either an allogeneic HSCT recipient or a stem cell or donor lymphocyte infusion donor (not recorded which). It is not recorded whose cells these are; they may come from a transplant donor. In DNA form, the CDR3 reads TGTGCCAGTAGTACGACAGGGAGTAGACAGCCCCAGCATTTT. Translation: CASSTTGSRQPQHF.